The rows below give T cell receptor beta chains drawn from one sample of a study of spatial heterogeneity in lung cancer. One entry per CDR3 protein, called by TCRdb with MiXCR from the 5' RACE reads. The sample gives about 36,000 distinct CDR3 sequences, around 7.6% of which show up once; approximately 9.8% is in the top ten. The specimen comprised PBMCs, sampled at follow-up. These receptors were collected from a male donor with early-stage non-small cell lung cancer. Each CDR3 is given with its conserved first and last residue. Fields, in order: CDR3 protein, CDR3 DNA, V gene, D gene, clone size, J gene. A D gene is named only where the DNA matches it firmly. Where a row states a size, it is once, few, many or the class of an expanded clone; other rows omit it.

CDR3: CASTSGGYYGYTF; DNA: TGTGCCAGCACCTCAGGGGGATACTATGGCTACACCTTC; V: TRBV13; D: TRBD1; size: many; J: TRBJ1-2
CDR3: CASSASRDLNEKLFF; DNA: TGTGCCAGCAGCGCGTCCCGGGACCTCAATGAAAAACTGTTTTTT; V: TRBV2; D: .; size: many; J: TRBJ1-4
CDR3: CASSESEATNEKLFF; DNA: TGTGCCAGCAGTGAATCAGAAGCAACTAATGAAAAACTGTTTTTT; V: TRBV2; D: .; size: many; J: TRBJ1-4
CDR3: CAGGTSGVDTQYF; DNA: TGTGCCGGGGGGACTAGCGGGGTTGATACGCAGTATTTT; V: TRBV12-3/TRBV12-4; D: TRBD2; size: few; J: TRBJ2-3
CDR3: CASSSGQTGSFDEQYF; DNA: TGTGCCAGCAGCTCCGGACAAACTGGAAGCTTCGACGAGCAGTACTTC; V: TRBV7-6; D: .; size: few; J: TRBJ2-7
CDR3: CASSLGGQGGETQYF; DNA: TGTGCCAGCAGCTTAGGCGGACAGGGAGGCGAGACCCAGTACTTC; V: TRBV7-3; D: TRBD1; size: many; J: TRBJ2-5
CDR3: CSARDVRDSTGELFF; DNA: TGCAGTGCTAGAGATGTACGGGACAGCACCGGGGAGCTGTTTTTT; V: TRBV20-1; D: TRBD1; size: .; J: TRBJ2-2
CDR3: CASSWPTDSSYEQYF; DNA: TGTGCCAGCAGCTGGCCGACAGACAGCTCCTACGAGCAGTACTTC; V: TRBV7-9; D: .; size: many; J: TRBJ2-7
CDR3: CASSQDRLGIYGYTF; DNA: TGTGCCAGCAGCCAAGATCGTCTAGGGATATATGGCTACACCTTC; V: TRBV14; D: .; size: many; J: TRBJ1-2
CDR3: CASSLSGGGAGETQYF; DNA: TGTGCCAGCAGCTTATCCGGCGGGGGGGCGGGAGAGACCCAGTACTTC; V: TRBV11-2; D: TRBD2; size: many; J: TRBJ2-5
CDR3: CSVERWDRAADTQYF; DNA: TGCAGCGTTGAAAGGTGGGACAGGGCGGCAGATACGCAGTATTTT; V: TRBV29-1; D: TRBD1; size: .; J: TRBJ2-3
CDR3: CASSPSYEQYF; DNA: TGTGCCAGCTCCCCCTCCTACGAGCAGTACTTC; V: TRBV9; D: .; size: many; J: TRBJ2-7
CDR3: CASSAGTSGAFPYEQYF; DNA: TGTGCCAGCAGCGCCGGGACTAGCGGGGCCTTTCCCTACGAGCAGTACTTC; V: TRBV13; D: TRBD2; size: .; J: TRBJ2-7
CDR3: CSATRDGTNYGYTF; DNA: TGCAGTGCCACAAGAGATGGGACTAACTATGGCTACACCTTC; V: TRBV20-1; D: .; size: many; J: TRBJ1-2
CDR3: CASSLAHGANTEAFF; DNA: TGTGCCAGCAGCTTGGCCCACGGGGCGAACACTGAAGCTTTCTTT; V: TRBV5-6; D: .; size: many; J: TRBJ1-1
CDR3: CASSYPGEDTQYF; DNA: TGTGCCAGCAGTTACCCGGGGGAAGATACGCAGTATTTT; V: TRBV6-5; D: .; size: many; J: TRBJ2-3
CDR3: CASSWGQGFEAFF; DNA: TGTGCCAGCAGTTGGGGACAGGGGTTTGAAGCTTTCTTT; V: TRBV12-3/TRBV12-4; D: TRBD1; size: many; J: TRBJ1-1
CDR3: CASSTRGLAGYEQYF; DNA: TGTGCCAGCAGCACTAGAGGCCTAGCGGGGTATGAGCAGTACTTC; V: TRBV7-2; D: TRBD2; size: .; J: TRBJ2-7
CDR3: CASKPRTLTLGYTF; DNA: TGTGCCAGTAAACCTAGGACGTTAACCCTTGGCTACACCTTC; V: TRBV19; D: .; size: many; J: TRBJ1-2
CDR3: CASSVKKGEAFF; DNA: TGTGCCAGCAGCGTCAAAAAGGGTGAAGCTTTCTTT; V: TRBV7-2; D: .; size: medium-sized; J: TRBJ1-1
CDR3: CASSPGTSGTYEQYF; DNA: TGTGCCAGCAGCCCCGGGACTAGCGGAACCTACGAGCAGTACTTC; V: TRBV3-1; D: TRBD2; size: many; J: TRBJ2-7
CDR3: CSARGYGTGTNEQYF; DNA: TGCAGTGCTAGAGGATACGGGACAGGGACCAACGAGCAGTACTTC; V: TRBV20-1; D: TRBD1; size: many; J: TRBJ2-7
CDR3: CASSTKRDRGNYGYTF; DNA: TGTGCCAGTAGTACCAAAAGGGACAGGGGAAACTATGGCTACACCTTC; V: TRBV19; D: TRBD1; size: many; J: TRBJ1-2
CDR3: CASRETGEETQYF; DNA: TGTGCCAGCAGGGAGACAGGGGAAGAGACCCAGTACTTC; V: TRBV2; D: TRBD1; size: .; J: TRBJ2-5
CDR3: CASSLDIRMTSGGSGANVLTF; DNA: TGCGCCAGCAGCTTGGATATTAGGATGACTAGCGGGGGCTCTGGGGCCAACGTCCTGACTTTC; V: TRBV5-1; D: TRBD2; size: many; J: TRBJ2-6
CDR3: CASSYSGSEQYF; DNA: TGTGCCAGCAGTTACTCTGGGTCCGAGCAGTACTTC; V: TRBV6-5; D: .; size: many; J: TRBJ2-7
CDR3: CASSIRERSEAFF; DNA: TGTGCCAGTAGTATCCGGGAGAGAAGTGAAGCTTTCTTT; V: TRBV19; D: .; size: few; J: TRBJ1-1
CDR3: CASSEVRLSRGEKLFF; DNA: TGTGCCAGCAGTGAAGTCCGACTCTCCCGGGGTGAAAAACTGTTTTTT; V: TRBV6-1; D: .; size: many; J: TRBJ1-4
CDR3: CASSIGPSGEYF; DNA: TGTGCCAGTAGTATTGGGCCTAGCGGGGAGTATTTT; V: TRBV19; D: TRBD2; size: few; J: TRBJ2-3
CDR3: CASIPRGTFTDTQYF; DNA: TGTGCCAGCATCCCACGGGGGACTTTCACAGATACGCAGTATTTT; V: TRBV7-9; D: .; size: many; J: TRBJ2-3
CDR3: CASSLGTGHDEQYF; DNA: TGTGCCAGCAGCTTAGGGACAGGGCACGACGAGCAGTACTTC; V: TRBV11-2; D: TRBD1; size: many; J: TRBJ2-7
CDR3: CASSPRGQGASDTQYF; DNA: TGTGCCAGCAGCCCTAGAGGACAGGGGGCCTCAGATACGCAGTATTTT; V: TRBV25-1; D: TRBD1; size: once; J: TRBJ2-3
CDR3: CASSLNLEQYF; DNA: TGTGCCAGCAGTTTAAACCTGGAGCAGTACTTC; V: TRBV12-3/TRBV12-4; D: .; size: many; J: TRBJ2-7
CDR3: CASSESASGGPLYEQYF; DNA: TGCGCCAGCAGTGAGTCGGCTAGCGGGGGCCCTTTGTACGAGCAGTACTTC; V: TRBV10-2; D: TRBD2; size: many; J: TRBJ2-7
CDR3: CASSPQGRGNTEAFF; DNA: TGTGCCAGCAGCCCTCAAGGACGGGGAAACACTGAAGCTTTCTTT; V: TRBV7-8; D: .; size: many; J: TRBJ1-1
CDR3: CASSLRGVRTDTQYF; DNA: TGTGCCAGCAGCTTAAGAGGGGTCCGCACAGATACGCAGTATTTT; V: TRBV11-1; D: .; size: many; J: TRBJ2-3
CDR3: CASSLSSGTKGDTQYF; DNA: TGTGCCAGCAGTTTAAGTTCCGGGACAAAAGGAGATACGCAGTATTTT; V: TRBV7-3; D: .; size: many; J: TRBJ2-3
CDR3: CASTNGRTGAGETQYF; DNA: TGTGCCAGCACCAACGGTAGGACAGGGGCAGGAGAGACCCAGTACTTC; V: TRBV9; D: TRBD1; size: many; J: TRBJ2-5
CDR3: CASSLYGSYEQYF; DNA: TGTGCCAGCAGTTTATACGGGTCCTACGAGCAGTACTTC; V: TRBV12-3/TRBV12-4; D: .; size: many; J: TRBJ2-7
CDR3: CASSHEKGLDSNEQFF; DNA: TGTGCCAGCAGCCATGAAAAGGGACTAGATTCTAATGAGCAGTTCTTC; V: TRBV3-1; D: TRBD2; size: many; J: TRBJ2-1
CDR3: CASSARVGDYEQYF; DNA: TGTGCCAGCAGCGCAAGAGTAGGGGATTACGAGCAGTACTTC; V: TRBV7-6; D: .; size: many; J: TRBJ2-7
CDR3: CASSGQDASSTQYF; DNA: TGTGCCAGCAGCGGACAGGACGCGAGTAGTACGCAGTATTTT; V: TRBV5-4; D: TRBD1; size: many; J: TRBJ2-3
CDR3: CSVDSGYEQYF; DNA: TGCAGCGTTGATTCTGGCTACGAGCAGTACTTC; V: TRBV29-1; D: .; size: many; J: TRBJ2-7
CDR3: CASSLWQGGEGYTF; DNA: TGTGCCAGCAGTTTATGGCAGGGTGGGGAAGGCTACACCTTC; V: TRBV12-3/TRBV12-4; D: .; size: many; J: TRBJ1-2
CDR3: CASSPSLRGPDNEQFF; DNA: TGTGCCAGCAGCCCTTCCCTTCGGGGCCCCGACAATGAGCAGTTCTTC; V: TRBV3-1; D: .; size: many; J: TRBJ2-1
CDR3: CASSYSQGALGKNIQYF; DNA: TGTGCCAGCAGTTACTCGCAGGGGGCGCTGGGCAAAAACATTCAGTACTTC; V: TRBV6-5; D: TRBD1; size: many; J: TRBJ2-4
CDR3: CASSFKGSSYEQYF; DNA: TGTGCCAGCAGTTTTAAGGGGAGCTCCTACGAGCAGTACTTC; V: TRBV12-3/TRBV12-4; D: .; size: few; J: TRBJ2-7
CDR3: CASSSPDSYEQYF; DNA: TGTGCCAGCAGTTCCCCTGACTCCTACGAGCAGTACTTC; V: TRBV28; D: .; size: many; J: TRBJ2-7
CDR3: CASRFRTGGTAETQYF; DNA: TGTGCCAGCAGGTTTCGGACAGGGGGCACTGCGGAGACCCAGTACTTC; V: TRBV28; D: TRBD1; size: many; J: TRBJ2-5
CDR3: CASSYYGGVMNEQYF; DNA: TGTGCCAGCAGTTACTACGGGGGGGTTATGAACGAGCAGTACTTC; V: TRBV2; D: TRBD2; size: many; J: TRBJ2-7
CDR3: CASSLGDGQYF; DNA: TGTGCCAGCAGTTTAGGGGACGGACAGTACTTC; V: TRBV12-3/TRBV12-4; D: .; size: many; J: TRBJ2-7
CDR3: CSAPGGGGYNEQFF; DNA: TGCAGTGCCCCAGGTGGCGGGGGCTACAATGAGCAGTTCTTC; V: TRBV20-1; D: TRBD2; size: few; J: TRBJ2-1
CDR3: CASSYVTPSTDTQYF; DNA: TGTGCCAGCAGTTACGTGACCCCTAGCACAGATACGCAGTATTTT; V: TRBV27; D: .; size: many; J: TRBJ2-3
CDR3: CAWSPKMRGRYGYTF; DNA: TGTGCCTGGAGCCCCAAGATGAGGGGGCGCTATGGCTACACCTTC; V: TRBV30; D: TRBD1; size: few; J: TRBJ1-2